This T cell receptor beta chain derives from a study of blood T cell repertoires in COVID-19. Study details: Spain, Italy and the United States supplied samples that represented acute and convalescent COVID-19. The cDNA or gDNA used as material had been derived from T cells, B-cell-depleted T cells, or PBMCs.

CDR3 length: 17 amino acids. CDR1 is MNHNS, CDR2 SASEGT, per germline. V lost 3 bases and J lost 2; bases outside the gene matches: 6. Original handling: Amplification of reference gene primers provided the estimated nucleated cell counts. Assay used: immunoSEQ multiplex PCR; TCRdb lists only in-frame clones, some missing. Clone size and V and J calls were adopted from that table, with D and trimming inferred from the DNA. This table has around 170,000 clones, roughly 81% appearing once. The TCR comes from an elderly woman with COVID-19, enrolled during active disease. The chain links TRBV6-1 to TRBJ1-6; 8 bases are shared with TRBD1. Sequencing was carried out using peripheral blood. The CDR3 DNA follows: TGTGCCAGCAGTGAGAGTGGACAGGGCGCCTATAATTCACCCCTCCACTTT. Its protein product is CASSESGQGAYNSPLHF.